Below are 22 T cell receptor beta chains sequenced from a single sample in a study of blood T cell repertoires in COVID-19. Repertoires were generated with immunoSEQ multiplex PCR, while TCRdb's copy carries only in-frame clones and drops some. The profile shows some 87,000 clones, approximately 92% of them singletons. The sample comprised peripheral blood. Receptors were obtained from a woman aged 55-75 years with active COVID-19.

The CDR3 reads CASSFQYGYTF. The CDR3 bases are TGTGCCAGCAGTTTTCAGTATGGCTACACCTTC. The gene calls are TRBV28 and TRBJ1-2; no definite D call. V was clipped by 3 bases and J by 5 bases, with 4 bases between them. CDR1 is MDHEN and CDR2 is SYDVKM in the germline V gene. The CDR3 sequence is 11 residues long.

This clone has just a few counts. J is TRBJ2-7 and V is TRBV28; 7 bases are a match to TRBD2. Germline V gene data show CDR1 as MDHEN and CDR2 as SYDVKM. CDR3 size: 15 residues. Trimming at V came to 2 bases and at J to 0 bases, leaving 4 bases not matched to a gene. The CDR3 region is CASSLGGSISYEQYF. Written as DNA, the CDR3 is TGTGCCAGCAGTTTAGGCGGGAGCATCTCCTACGAGCAGTACTTC.

V is TRBV24-1 and J is TRBJ2-2; 8 bases fit TRBD2. Germline V CDR1 and CDR2: KGHDR, SFDVKD. After removal of 12 bases from V and 3 bases from J, the junction contained 8 bases not matched to a gene. CDR3 size: 14 residues. The CDR3: CASQRAGDTGELFF. DNA of the CDR3: TGTGCCTCGCAGAGAGCGGGAGACACCGGGGAGCTGTTTTTT.

The chain employs TRBV7-3 and TRBJ2-7; 9 bases map to TRBD1. This CDR3 is built from 16 residues. The germline V gene encodes CDR1 SGHTA and CDR2 FQGTGA. Germline trimming cut 4 bases from V and 5 bases from J; bases unmatched to any gene: 12. The CDR3 nucleotides are TGTGCCAGCAGCTATCGACCGGGACAGGGTGTCGACGAGCAGTACTTC. It translates to CASSYRPGQGVDEQYF.

This clone occurred once. The chain combines TRBV6-2 or TRBV6-3 with TRBJ2-3; 9 bases line up with TRBD2. Per germline, CDR1 MNHEY and CDR2 SVGEGT. The CDR3 is 18 amino acids. With 0 bases clipped from V and 4 bases from J, the junction kept 11 bases outside the gene matches. CDR3 in amino acids: CASSYSRAIAGVADTQYF. In DNA, the CDR3 is TGTGCCAGCAGTTACTCCCGAGCGATAGCGGGAGTGGCAGATACGCAGTATTTT.

The CDR3 loop is CASMETGWSTTNEKLFF. The CDR3 nucleotides are TGTGCCAGTATGGAAACAGGGTGGAGTACAACTAATGAAAAACTGTTTTTT. This chain joins TRBV19 and TRBJ1-4; weak D call: TRBD1 (6 bases). This CDR3 region has 17 residues. Trimming stripped 7 bases from V and 0 bases from J, with 18 bases between. CDR1 is LNHDA and CDR2 is SQIVND in the germline V gene (reference sequence).

This rearrangement joins TRBV10-2 to TRBJ1-6; D is perhaps TRBD1 (6 bases). The CDR3 loop spans 16 amino acids. The germline CDR1 and CDR2 sequences are WSHSY and SAAADI. Trimming stripped 0 bases from V and 7 bases from J, with 13 bases between. The CDR3 DNA sequence: TGCGCCAGCAGTGAGTCGAGGGCAGGGGCAAATTCACCCCTCCACTTT. Translated, it gives CASSESRAGANSPLHF.

The gene calls are TRBV4-3 and TRBJ1-4; no reliable D call. Germline CDR1 and CDR2: LGHNA and YSLEER. V was cut by 1 base and J by 0 bases, with 6 bases left in between. The CDR3 covers 15 residues. CDR3 coding DNA: TGCGCCAGCAGCCAAGTGTCTACAACTAATGAAAAACTGTTTTTT. This sequence encodes CASSQVSTTNEKLFF.

The CDR3: CASSLGVRGANEKLFF. DNA for the CDR3: TGTGCCAGCAGCTTGGGGGTTAGGGGTGCTAATGAAAAACTGTTTTTT. The J gene is TRBJ1-4, the V gene TRBV5-5, with D possibly matching TRBD1 (5 bases). CDR1 SGHKS and CDR2 YYEKEE come from the germline V gene (reference sequence). The V end was cut by 0 bases, the J end by 3 bases, with 12 bases between. The CDR3 sequence is 16 residues long.

The chain links TRBV5-1 to TRBJ2-1; tentatively, D is TRBD2 (6 bases). Trimming shortened V by 4 bases and J by 7 bases, and 18 bases separated the two germline ends. CDR3 length: 15 residues. Germline CDR1 and CDR2: SGHRS and YFSETQ. CDR3 in DNA: TGCGCCAGCAGCCTTCTCCAGCGGAGGGATAATGAGCAGTTCTTC. As protein: CASSLLQRRDNEQFF.

The chain employs TRBV14 and TRBJ1-3, with D maybe TRBD1 (5 bases). Germline V gene lookup returns CDR1 SGHDN and CDR2 FVKESK. The CDR3 is 14 residues long. Trimming took off 3 bases at V and 2 bases at J, with 8 bases between the two ends. The CDR3 is CASSQGGAGNTIYF. As DNA, the CDR3 is TGTGCCAGCAGCCAGGGAGGGGCTGGAAACACCATATATTTT. The full variable domain, in which reference TRBV14 and TRBJ1-3 provide the parts outside the CDR3, is EAGVTQFPSHSVIEKGQTVTLRCDPISGHDNLYWYRRVMGKEIKFLLHFVKESKQDESGMPNNRFLAERTGGTYSTLKVQPAELEDSGVYFCASSQGGAGNTIYFGEGSWLTVV.

V gene TRBV2 combines with J gene TRBJ1-5; weak D call: TRBD1 (6 bases). Germline V gene sequence: CDR1 SNHLY, CDR2 FYNNEI. CDR3 length: 15 amino acids. Trimming took 6 bases from V and 4 from J, leaving 16 bases between them. This CDR3 reads CASRRSGGLNQPQHF. The CDR3 region has the DNA TGTGCCAGCAGGAGGTCGGGGGGGCTAAATCAGCCCCAGCATTTT.

CDR3 sequence (DNA): TGTGCCATCAGTGAGACCAAGACAGGGAACTCTGGAAACACCATATATTTT. The encoded protein is CAISETKTGNSGNTIYF. This sequence joins TRBV10-3 and TRBJ1-3, with TRBD1 matching 7 bases. Germline V lookup: CDR1 ENHRY, CDR2 SYGVKD. J was trimmed by 0 bases and V by 2 bases; bases with no gene match: 7. The CDR3 is made up of 17 amino acids.

The chain uses TRBV30 and TRBJ1-1; no definite D call. The V gene's germline CDR1 is GTSNPN and CDR2 SVGIG (reference sequence). Between the trimmed V and J ends, which lost 2 bases and 0 bases, there was a span of 4 bases. This CDR3 contains 12 residues. The chain's CDR3 is CAWSIMNTEAFF. CDR3 nucleotides: TGTGCCTGGAGTATAATGAACACTGAAGCTTTCTTT.

The V call is TRBV28, the J call TRBJ2-2; D possibly corresponds to TRBD2 (5 bases). Germline V gives CDR1 MDHEN, CDR2 SYDVKM. Trimming took 4 bases from V and 0 from J, leaving 9 bases between them. CDR3 length: 15 residues. The DNA for the CDR3 is TGTGCCAGCAGTTCAGAGGGTACGAACACCGGGGAGCTGTTTTTT. Residues: CASSSEGTNTGELFF.

The chain links TRBV25-1 to TRBJ1-2; TRBD1 is a possible D gene (5 bases). The germline V gene encodes CDR1 MGHDK and CDR2 SYGVNS. This CDR3 is 14 amino acids long. With 2 bases removed from V and 4 bases from J, the gap between germline ends came to 11 bases. CDR3 DNA sequence: TGTGCCAGCAGTGAAGCTGCGGGGACCTATGGCTACACCTTC. It translates to CASSEAAGTYGYTF.

The rearrangement uses TRBV5-1 and TRBJ1-1; TRBD1 aligns across 8 bases. The V segment lost 4 bases and the J segment 3 bases; nucleotides outside the gene matches: 2. Germline V gives CDR1 SGHRS, CDR2 YFSETQ. The CDR3 extends over 13 amino acids. The CDR3 DNA reads TGCGCCAGCAGCGCGGACAGGGACACTGAAGCTTTCTTT. This encodes CASSADRDTEAFF.

CDR3 protein: CASSERDRGANQPQHF. DNA for the CDR3: TGTGCCAGCTCAGAACGGGACAGGGGGGCTAATCAGCCCCAGCATTTT. The chain recombines TRBV18 with TRBJ1-5; 11 bases agree with TRBD1. Germline V lookup: CDR1 KGHSH, CDR2 LQKENI. The ends lost 5 bases at V and 4 bases at J; junction bases unmatched: 7. The CDR3 contains 16 residues.

The chain uses TRBV15 and TRBJ2-3; D gene unclear. CDR3 length equals 12 residues. The germline gives CDR1 LNHNV, CDR2 YYDKDF (reference sequence). Trimming took off 0 bases at V and 7 bases at J, with 5 bases between the two ends. The CDR3 DNA reads TGTGCCACCAGCAGAGATCCTTATACGCAGTATTTT. It translates to CATSRDPYTQYF.

V gene TRBV19 combines with J gene TRBJ1-2, with D possibly TRBD1 on 6 matching bases. The germline gives CDR1 LNHDA, CDR2 SQIVND (reference sequence). The CDR3 totals 12 residues. Trimming took off 4 bases at V and 5 bases at J, with 8 bases between the two ends. CDR3 coding DNA: TGTGCCAGTAGTAACAGGGCTTATGGCTACACCTTC. Protein sequence: CASSNRAYGYTF.

The CDR3 DNA reads as TGTGCCAGCAGCCAAGGCCCAGGACAGGGGAAAGTTTTTGGCTACACCTTC. It codes for CASSQGPGQGKVFGYTF. J is TRBJ1-2 and V is TRBV3-1 (or the pseudogene TRBV3-2); 9 positions agree with TRBD1. The CDR3 spans 17 residues. The germline V gene encodes CDR1 LGHDT and CDR2 YNNKEL (reference sequence). V was pared by 1 base and J by 7 bases, with 13 bases of the junction left unmatched.

This rearrangement joins TRBV5-1 to TRBJ2-7, with D unclear. The CDR3 extends over 12 amino acids. CDR1 is SGHRS and CDR2 is YFSETQ in the germline V gene. Between the trimmed V and J ends, which lost 3 bases and 3 bases, there was a span of 7 bases. CDR3 sequence (DNA): TGCGCCAGCAGCTCGACATACTACGAGCAGTACTTC. Translated, it gives CASSSTYYEQYF. Drawing the rest from reference TRBV5-1 and TRBJ2-7, the complete variable domain is KAGVTQTPRYLIKTRGQQVTLSCSPISGHRSVSWYQQTPGQGLQFLFEYFSETQRNKGNFPGRFSGRQFSNSRSEMNVSTLELGDSALYLCASSSTYYEQYFGPGTRLTVT.